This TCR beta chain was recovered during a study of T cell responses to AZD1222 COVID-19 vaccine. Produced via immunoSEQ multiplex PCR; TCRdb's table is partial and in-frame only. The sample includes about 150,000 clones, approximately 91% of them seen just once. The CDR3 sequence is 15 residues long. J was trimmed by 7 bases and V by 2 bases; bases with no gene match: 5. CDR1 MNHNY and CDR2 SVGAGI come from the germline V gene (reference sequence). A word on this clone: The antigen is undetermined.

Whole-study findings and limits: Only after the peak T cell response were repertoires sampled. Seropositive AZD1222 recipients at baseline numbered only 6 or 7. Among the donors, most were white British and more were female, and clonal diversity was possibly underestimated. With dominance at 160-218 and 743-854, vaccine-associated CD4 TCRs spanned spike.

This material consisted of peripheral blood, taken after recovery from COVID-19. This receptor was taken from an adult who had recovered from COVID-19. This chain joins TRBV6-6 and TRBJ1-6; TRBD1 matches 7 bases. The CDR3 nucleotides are TGTGCCAGCAGTTACCATGACAGGGAAAATTCACCCCTCCACTTT. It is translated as CASSYHDRENSPLHF.